Below, 28 T cell receptor beta chains from the same sample are listed, as sequenced in a study of OX40 agonist ivuxolimab in advanced cancers. Sequencing was performed with immunoSEQ multiplex PCR; in TCRdb, only in-frame clones are kept and a portion is missing. The top ten hold around 2.5% of the sample, which has approximately 84,000 clones, approximately 94% seen once. This sample comprised CD4+ or CD8+ T cells sorted from blood, obtained in a trial of the OX40 agonist ivuxolimab. The origin of the receptors is an adult with an advanced solid tumor such as melanoma, head and neck, liver or kidney cancer.

The genes are TRBV7-6 and TRBJ1-5; TRBD1 is a possible D gene (5 bases). Per germline, CDR1 SGHVS and CDR2 FNYEAQ. Trimming took off 5 bases at V and 1 base at J, with 15 bases between the two ends. This CDR3 spans 16 amino acids. The DNA of the CDR3 is TGTGCCAGCAGCCCGGGGGTGGGGGGGAGCAATCAGCCCCAGCATTTT. This sequence encodes CASSPGVGGSNQPQHF.

V usage is TRBV5-4 and J usage is TRBJ2-7, with D perhaps given as TRBD1 or TRBD2 (5 bases each). The CDR3 consists of 13 residues. The germline gives CDR1 SGHNT, CDR2 YYREEE (reference sequence). V lost 4 bases and J 2 bases, leaving 10 bases between the germline ends. This CDR3 reads CASSPGTPYEQYF. The CDR3, as DNA: TGTGCCAGCAGCCCCGGGACCCCCTACGAGCAGTACTTC.

The rearrangement links TRBV4-1 to TRBJ1-2, with TRBD1 matching over 7 bases. The V gene's germline CDR1 is MGHRA and CDR2 YSYEKL. The CDR3 spans 17 residues. The V segment lost 0 bases and the J segment 1 base; nucleotides outside the gene matches: 8. Written as DNA, the CDR3 is TGCGCCAGCAGCCAAGATAACAGGGGACTCCATAACTATGGCTACACCTTC. Amino acid sequence: CASSQDNRGLHNYGYTF.

In this sample, this clone turned up once. The gene calls are TRBV9 and TRBJ2-3; D remains unclear. This CDR3 region has 14 residues. The germline V gene has CDR1 SGDLS and CDR2 YYNGEE. Trimming left V 0 bases short and J 4 bases short, with 9 bases between. CDR3 DNA sequence: TGTGCCAGCAGCGTAGTTCTGGGCGCAGATACGCAGTATTTT. It codes for CASSVVLGADTQYF. Together with reference TRBV9 and TRBJ2-3, the CDR3 gives the full variable domain: DSGVTQTPKHLITATGQRVTLRCSPRSGDLSVYWYQQSLDQGLQFLIQYYNGEERAKGNILERFSAQQFPDLHSELNLSSLELGDSALYFCASSVVLGADTQYFGPGTRLTVL.

This chain connects TRBV10-1 to TRBJ2-7; 8 bases are shared with TRBD2. CDR3 length: 16 residues. The ends lost 1 base at V and 1 base at J; junction bases unmatched: 6. The germline CDR1 and CDR2 sequences are WNHNN and SYGVQD (reference sequence). The CDR3 DNA is TGCGCCAGCAGTGAGTTTGGAGCGGGAGAGTCCTACGAGCAGTACTTC. This sequence encodes CASSEFGAGESYEQYF.

V usage is TRBV27 and J usage is TRBJ2-7; D not resolved. This CDR3 has 13 residues. V shed 8 bases and J shed 6 bases, with 17 bases lying between them. Germline V gene data show CDR1 as MNHEY and CDR2 as SMNVEV (reference sequence). Written as DNA, the CDR3 is TGTGCCAGCGGCGTAACCCCACTGGGCGAGCAGTACTTC. This codes for CASGVTPLGEQYF.

This chain joins TRBV11-2 and TRBJ1-1; possible D gene TRBD1, 5 bases. Trimming pared 4 bases from V and 0 bases from J, leaving 9 bases between. Per germline, CDR1 SGHAT and CDR2 FQNNGV. The CDR3 sequence is 14 residues long. As DNA, the CDR3 is TGTGCCAGCAGCTCGCGGGGGATGAACACTGAAGCTTTCTTT. It specifies CASSSRGMNTEAFF.

J is TRBJ1-1 and V is TRBV30; D is unclear. The V gene lost 4 bases and the J gene lost 0 bases, with 15 bases spanning the gap. This CDR3 has 15 amino acids. Germline assignment: CDR1 GTSNPN and CDR2 SVGIG (reference sequence). The CDR3 reads CAWMVGLEMNTEAFF. The CDR3 bases are TGTGCCTGGATGGTCGGATTAGAGATGAACACTGAAGCTTTCTTT.

The chain links TRBV5-6 to TRBJ1-1; D perhaps matches TRBD1 (5 bases). Germline-derived CDR1 and CDR2 are SGHDT and YYEEEE. This CDR3 has 12 amino acids. V was trimmed by 3 bases and J by 8 bases, leaving 11 bases between them. CDR3 DNA: TGTGCCAGCAGCTACTCCGCAGGGGAAGCTTTCTTT. Protein product: CASSYSAGEAFF.

The chain has TRBV29-1 and TRBJ1-3, with D hard to call. The CDR3 loop spans 11 amino acids. Looked up from germline, CDR1 is SQVTM and CDR2 is ANQGSEA. V dropped 3 bases and J dropped 6 bases, with 6 bases sitting between them. The CDR3 DNA reads TGCAGCGTTGATAGGGCAAACACCATATATTTT. Its translation is CSVDRANTIYF.

The V call is TRBV11-2, the J call TRBJ2-5; no definite D call. The V end was cut by 3 bases, the J end by 5 bases, with 4 bases between. Germline V gives CDR1 SGHAT, CDR2 FQNNGV. This CDR3 comprises 11 residues. This CDR3 is CASSFAETQYF. CDR3 sequence (DNA): TGTGCCAGCAGCTTTGCGGAGACCCAGTACTTC.

The gene calls are TRBV5-6 and TRBJ1-2, with D unclear. CDR3 length: 17 amino acids. The V gene's germline CDR1 is SGHDT and CDR2 YYEEEE. V lost 3 bases to trimming and J lost 6 bases, with 24 bases between them. CDR3 sequence reads: CASSSPGDRVRRDGYTF. CDR3 nucleotides: TGTGCCAGCAGCTCCCCCGGAGACCGAGTTAGAAGGGATGGCTACACCTTC.

The rearrangement joins TRBV6-1 to TRBJ1-6; D remains unclear. The CDR3 contains 14 residues. The V end lost 2 bases, the J end lost 4 bases, and 6 bases lay between the germline ends. The germline gives CDR1 MNHNS, CDR2 SASEGT. CDR3 residues: CASSEFPYNSPLHF. The CDR3 nucleotides are TGTGCCAGCAGTGAATTCCCATATAATTCACCCCTCCACTTT.

This chain uses TRBV12-5 with TRBJ1-2; no clear D. Per the germline V gene, CDR1 is LGHNT and CDR2 is FRNRAP. V lost 5 bases and J lost 3, with 10 bases in between. CDR3 size: 13 residues. The CDR3, as DNA: TGTGCTAGTGGTGCTTACAGACACTATGGCTACACCTTC. Its protein is CASGAYRHYGYTF.

This chain links TRBV27 with TRBJ1-2; D is perhaps TRBD1 (5 bases). The CDR3 sequence is 16 residues long. V was clipped by 3 bases and J by 6 bases, with 20 bases between them. The V gene's germline CDR1 is MNHEY and CDR2 SMNVEV (reference sequence). CDR3 sequence reads: CASSLGWAGRDHGYTF. CDR3 nucleotide sequence: TGTGCCAGCAGTTTGGGTTGGGCAGGGAGGGATCATGGCTACACCTTC.

This chain connects TRBV4-3 to TRBJ1-1; 8 nucleotides align to TRBD1. After removal of 4 bases from V and 1 base from J, the junction contained 5 bases not matched to a gene. The CDR3 is 15 amino acids. CDR1 LGHNA and CDR2 YSLEER come from the germline V gene. CDR3 sequence reads: CASSPGTGPNTEAFF. The DNA for the CDR3 is TGCGCCAGCAGCCCCGGGACAGGCCCGAACACTGAAGCTTTCTTT.

The CDR3 region has the DNA TGCGCCAGCAGCCAAGAAAGGGTGGGACAGCCCCAGCATTTT. Translating it yields CASSQERVGQPQHF. J is TRBJ1-5 and V is TRBV4-3, with D hard to call. The CDR3 loop spans 14 amino acids. The ends were cut back, 0 bases at V and 7 bases at J, with 10 bases in the middle. Germline V gives CDR1 LGHNA, CDR2 YSLEER.

V usage is TRBV5-1 and J usage is TRBJ2-3, with 10 bases matching TRBD2. This CDR3 has 15 residues. With 2 bases clipped from V and 4 bases from J, the junction kept 4 bases outside the gene matches. Germline CDR1 SGHRS, CDR2 YFSETQ. The CDR3 reads CASSFASGRADTQYF. CDR3 in DNA: TGCGCCAGCAGCTTCGCTAGCGGGAGAGCAGATACGCAGTATTTT.

This rearrangement joins TRBV4-1 to TRBJ2-3, with TRBD1 matching 8 bases. V lost 4 bases to trimming and J lost 2 bases; unmatched junction nucleotides: 8. The CDR3 sequence is 16 residues long. Germline assignment: CDR1 MGHRA and CDR2 YSYEKL. This CDR3 reads CASSPGGGKLTDTQYF. As DNA, the CDR3 is TGCGCCAGCAGCCCAGGGGGCGGGAAGCTCACAGATACGCAGTATTTT.

J is TRBJ2-2 and V is TRBV4-1; D unresolved. CDR1 is MGHRA, CDR2 YSYEKL, per germline. The germline V and J ends were trimmed by 0 bases and 6 bases, with 11 bases remaining between them. The length of the CDR3 is 15 residues. CDR3 nucleotides: TGCGCCAGCAGCCAAGAACCCGCGCGCGCCGGGGAGCTGTTTTTT. Translation: CASSQEPARAGELFF.

The chain links TRBV5-7 to TRBJ1-3; D gene uncertain. TRBV5-7 is recorded as an ORF, its role being uncertain. The V end lost 0 bases, the J end lost 8 bases, and 27 bases lay between the germline ends. This CDR3 is built from 19 residues. CDR3 sequence: CASSLGPGRARFPRDTIYF. CDR3 nucleotide sequence: TGTGCCAGCAGCTTGGGCCCCGGCAGAGCCAGGTTCCCTAGGGACACCATATATTTT.

V gene TRBV28 combines with J gene TRBJ1-2; D may be TRBD1 (5 bases). The CDR3 runs to 14 residues. Germline CDR1 and CDR2: MDHEN and SYDVKM. V dropped 6 bases and J dropped 4 bases, with 15 bases sitting between them. CDR3 residues: CASRPPGVSYGYTF. The CDR3 DNA is TGTGCCAGCAGACCCCCGGGGGTCTCCTATGGCTACACCTTC.

This clone was detected only once. This rearrangement joins TRBV11-2 to TRBJ2-1; perhaps TRBD2 as D (6 bases). CDR1 and CDR2 (germline): SGHAT, FQNNGV. Trimming left V 4 bases short and J 5 bases short, with 18 bases between. The CDR3 runs 16 residues. The CDR3 spells CASSSRTKGYDNEQFF. CDR3 DNA sequence: TGTGCCAGCAGCTCCCGGACTAAAGGATACGACAATGAGCAGTTCTTC.

The chain is built from TRBV6-4 and TRBJ2-3; the D is unclear. The CDR3 length is 15 residues. CDR1 MRHNA and CDR2 SNTAGT come from the germline V gene. The V and J ends lost 2 bases and 4 bases respectively, with 13 bases between them. CDR3 nucleotides: TGTGCCAGCAGTGACGTGGCAACGGCAGCAGATACGCAGTATTTT. Residues: CASSDVATAADTQYF.

The rearrangement uses TRBV5-1 and TRBJ2-2, with unresolved D. Trimming removed 3 bases at V and 4 bases at J, with 10 bases between. Germline CDR1 and CDR2: SGHRS and YFSETQ. The CDR3 loop spans 14 amino acids. For the CDR3, the DNA is TGCGCCAGCAGCTATCTCACGTCCACCGGGGAGCTGTTTTTT. Translating it yields CASSYLTSTGELFF.

The chain recombines TRBV9 with TRBJ2-5; D might be TRBD2 (5 bases). CDR3 length: 14 amino acids. Germline V CDR1 and CDR2: SGDLS, YYNGEE. V shed 4 bases and J shed 2 bases, with 12 bases lying between them. The CDR3 here is CASSQDSEQETQYF. The CDR3 region has the DNA TGTGCCAGCAGCCAGGACTCGGAACAAGAGACCCAGTACTTC.

V usage is TRBV9 and J usage is TRBJ2-7, with 7 positions matching TRBD2. The CDR3 consists of 15 residues. The J segment lost 3 bases and the V segment lost 0 bases, leaving 6 bases of the junction unmatched. Germline V gene data show CDR1 as SGDLS and CDR2 as YYNGEE. The CDR3 DNA is TGTGCCAGCAGCGTAGGGAGCGGGATTAACTACGAGCAGTACTTC. Translating gives CASSVGSGINYEQYF.

The chain joins TRBV7-8 to TRBJ2-3; D remains unclear. The CDR3 consists of 13 residues. The germline V and J ends were trimmed by 1 base and 5 bases, with 7 bases remaining between them. Germline V CDR1 and CDR2: SGHVS, FQNEAQ. The CDR3 DNA reads as TGTGCCAGCAGCTTAGATGTACGAGATACGCAGTATTTT. Amino acids: CASSLDVRDTQYF.